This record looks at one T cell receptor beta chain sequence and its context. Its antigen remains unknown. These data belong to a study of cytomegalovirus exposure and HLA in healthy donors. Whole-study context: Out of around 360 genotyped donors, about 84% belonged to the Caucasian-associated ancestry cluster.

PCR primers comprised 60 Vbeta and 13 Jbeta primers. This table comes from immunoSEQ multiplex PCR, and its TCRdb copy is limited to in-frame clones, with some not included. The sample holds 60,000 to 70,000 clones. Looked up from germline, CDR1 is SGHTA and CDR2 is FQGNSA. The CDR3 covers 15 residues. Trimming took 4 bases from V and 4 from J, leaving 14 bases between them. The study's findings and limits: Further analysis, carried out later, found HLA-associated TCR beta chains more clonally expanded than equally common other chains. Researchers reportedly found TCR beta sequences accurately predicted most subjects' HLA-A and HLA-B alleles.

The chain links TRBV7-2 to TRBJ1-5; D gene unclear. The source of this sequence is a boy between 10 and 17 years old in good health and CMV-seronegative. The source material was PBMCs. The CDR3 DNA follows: TGTGCCAGCAGCTCCGCCGGGAAAAAGAATCAGCCCCAGCATTTT. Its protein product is CASSSAGKKNQPQHF.